This T cell receptor (beta chain) came from a study of T cells after yellow fever vaccination. Study-wide background: Fractions containing few cells were prepared with SMART-Seq v4 Ultra Low Input.

This clonotype was found many times. Each CDR3 protein is one row after TCRdb ran MiXCR on the 5' RACE reads. The sample lists around 310,000 distinct CDR3 sequences, 3.5% to 4.5% occurring once. V dropped 1 base and J dropped 2; count of bases not matched to a gene: 8. Germline loops: CDR1 SGHVS, CDR2 FQNEAQ. This CDR3 region has 17 residues. The rearrangement links TRBV7-8 to TRBJ2-7; 10 bases align to TRBD2. Sequencing was performed on PBMCs, taken 15 days after the yellow fever booster vaccination. The source is a young man who received the YFV17D yellow fever vaccine. CDR3 DNA: TGTGCCAGCAGCTTAGACAGGGGACTAGCGCTGACCTACGAGCAGTACTTC. Translating it yields CASSLDRGLALTYEQYF. Filled out from reference TRBV7-8 and TRBJ2-7, the complete variable domain reads GAGVSQSPRYKVAKRGQDVALRCDPISGHVSLFWYQQALGQGPEFLTYFQNEAQLDKSGLPSDRFFAERPEGSVSTLKIQRTQQEDSAVYLCASSLDRGLALTYEQYFGPGTRLTVT.